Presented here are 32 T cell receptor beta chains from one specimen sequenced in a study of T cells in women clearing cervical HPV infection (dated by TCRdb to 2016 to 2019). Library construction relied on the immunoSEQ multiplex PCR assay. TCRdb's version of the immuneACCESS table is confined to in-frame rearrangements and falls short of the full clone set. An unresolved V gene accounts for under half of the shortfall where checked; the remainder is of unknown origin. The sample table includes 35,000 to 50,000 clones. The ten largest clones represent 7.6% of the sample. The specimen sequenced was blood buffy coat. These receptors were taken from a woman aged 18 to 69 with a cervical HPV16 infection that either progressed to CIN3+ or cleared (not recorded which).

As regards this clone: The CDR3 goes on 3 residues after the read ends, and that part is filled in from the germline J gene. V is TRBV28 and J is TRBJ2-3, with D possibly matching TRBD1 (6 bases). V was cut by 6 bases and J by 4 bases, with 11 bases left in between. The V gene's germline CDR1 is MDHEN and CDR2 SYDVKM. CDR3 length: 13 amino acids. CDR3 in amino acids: CASRLQGADTQYF. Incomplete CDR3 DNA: TGTGCCAGCAGACTACAGGGAGCAGATACG.

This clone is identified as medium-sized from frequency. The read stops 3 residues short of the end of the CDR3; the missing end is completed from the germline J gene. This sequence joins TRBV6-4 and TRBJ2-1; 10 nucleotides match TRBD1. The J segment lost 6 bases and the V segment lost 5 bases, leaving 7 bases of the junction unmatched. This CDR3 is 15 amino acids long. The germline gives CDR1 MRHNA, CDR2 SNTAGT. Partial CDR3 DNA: TGTGCCAGCAGTACCGGGACAGGGGTACGCAATGAG. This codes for CASSTGTGVRNE. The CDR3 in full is CASSTGTGVRNEQFF.

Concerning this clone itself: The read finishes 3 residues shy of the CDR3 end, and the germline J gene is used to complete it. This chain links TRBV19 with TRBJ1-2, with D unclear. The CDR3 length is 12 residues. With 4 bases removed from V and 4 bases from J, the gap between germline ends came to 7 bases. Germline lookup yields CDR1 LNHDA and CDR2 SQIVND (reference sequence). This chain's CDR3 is CASSSGPYGYTF. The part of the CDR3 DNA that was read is TGTGCCAGTAGTAGTGGCCCCTATGGC. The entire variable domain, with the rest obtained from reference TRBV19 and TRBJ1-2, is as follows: DGGITQSPKYLFRKEGQNVTLSCEQNLNHDAMYWYRQDPGQGLRLIYYSQIVNDFQKGDIAEGYSVSREKKESFPLTVTSAQKNPTAFYLCASSSGPYGYTFGSGTRLTVV.

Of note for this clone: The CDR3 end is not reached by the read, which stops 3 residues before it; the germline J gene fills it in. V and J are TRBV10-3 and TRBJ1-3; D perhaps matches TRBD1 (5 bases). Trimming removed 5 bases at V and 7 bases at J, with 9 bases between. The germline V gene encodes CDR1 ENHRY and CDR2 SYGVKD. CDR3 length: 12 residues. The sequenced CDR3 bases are TGTGCCATCAGTCCTGACAGCAACACC. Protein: CAISPDSNT. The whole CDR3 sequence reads CAISPDSNTIYF.

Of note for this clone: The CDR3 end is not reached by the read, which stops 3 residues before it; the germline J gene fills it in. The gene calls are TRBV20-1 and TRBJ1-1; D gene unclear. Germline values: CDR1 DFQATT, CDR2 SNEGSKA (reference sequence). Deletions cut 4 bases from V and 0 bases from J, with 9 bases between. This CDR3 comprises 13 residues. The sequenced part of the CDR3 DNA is TGCAGTGCTACGGGTCAAATGAACACTGAA. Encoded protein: CSATGQMNTE. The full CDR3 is CSATGQMNTEAFF.

Here the CDR3 reads CASRLTGASNYGYTF. The sequenced part of the CDR3 DNA is TGTGCCAGCAGGCTTACAGGAGCCTCTAACTATGGC. V gene TRBV2 combines with J gene TRBJ1-2; a possible D gene is TRBD1 (5 bases). The missing CDR3 end, 3 residues past where the read stops, is filled in from the germline J gene. V was shortened by 6 bases and J by 0 bases, with 14 bases between the two germline ends. CDR3 length: 15 residues. The germline V gene has CDR1 SNHLY and CDR2 FYNNEI.

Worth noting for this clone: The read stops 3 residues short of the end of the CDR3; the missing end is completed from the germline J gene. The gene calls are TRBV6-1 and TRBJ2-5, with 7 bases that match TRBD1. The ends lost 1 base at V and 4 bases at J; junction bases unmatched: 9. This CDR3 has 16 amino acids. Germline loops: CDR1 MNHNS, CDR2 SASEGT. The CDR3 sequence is CASSEGVGQVGETQYF. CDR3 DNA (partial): TGTGCCAGCAGTGAAGGGGTCGGACAGGTGGGAGAGACC.

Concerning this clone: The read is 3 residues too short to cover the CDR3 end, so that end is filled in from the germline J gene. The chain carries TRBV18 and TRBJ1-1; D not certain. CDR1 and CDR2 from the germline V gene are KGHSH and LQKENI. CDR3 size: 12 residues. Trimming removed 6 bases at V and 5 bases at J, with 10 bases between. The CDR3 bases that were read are TGTGCCAGCTCCCCCCAAGCGACTGAA. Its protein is CASSPQATE. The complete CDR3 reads CASSPQATEAFF. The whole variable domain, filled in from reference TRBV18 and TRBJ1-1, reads NAGVMQNPRHLVRRRGQEARLRCSPMKGHSHVYWYRQLPEEGLKFMVYLQKENIIDESGMPKERFSAEFPKEGPSILRIQQVVRGDSAAYFCASSPQATEAFFGQGTRLTVV.

The sequenced part of the CDR3 DNA is TGCGCCAGCAGCATTCGAAGGGGGGGGGAAACTGAA. Translating gives CASSIRRGGETE. The whole CDR3 sequence is CASSIRRGGETEAFF. The chain combines TRBV5-1 with TRBJ1-1; TRBD1 might be the D (6 bases). The read terminates 3 residues ahead of where the CDR3 ends, so the germline J gene completes it. Trimming took off 4 bases at V and 5 bases at J, with 18 bases between the two ends. CDR3 length: 15 amino acids. The germline gives CDR1 SGHRS, CDR2 YFSETQ.

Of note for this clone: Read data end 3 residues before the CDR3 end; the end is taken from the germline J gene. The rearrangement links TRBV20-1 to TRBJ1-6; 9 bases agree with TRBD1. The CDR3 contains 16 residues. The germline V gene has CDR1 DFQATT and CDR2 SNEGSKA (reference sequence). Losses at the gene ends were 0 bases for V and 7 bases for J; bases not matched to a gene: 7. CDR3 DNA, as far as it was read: TGCAGTGCTAGAGATCAACAGGGGGCAACGAATTCACCC. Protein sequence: CSARDQQGATNSP. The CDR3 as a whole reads CSARDQQGATNSPLHF.

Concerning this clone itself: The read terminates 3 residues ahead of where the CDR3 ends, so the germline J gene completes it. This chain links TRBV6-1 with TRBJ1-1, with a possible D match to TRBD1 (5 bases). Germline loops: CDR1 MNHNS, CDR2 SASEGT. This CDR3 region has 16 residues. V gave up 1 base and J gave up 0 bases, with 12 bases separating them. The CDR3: CASSEGAGRLNTEAFF. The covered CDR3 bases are TGTGCCAGCAGTGAAGGGGCAGGGCGGTTGAACACTGAA.

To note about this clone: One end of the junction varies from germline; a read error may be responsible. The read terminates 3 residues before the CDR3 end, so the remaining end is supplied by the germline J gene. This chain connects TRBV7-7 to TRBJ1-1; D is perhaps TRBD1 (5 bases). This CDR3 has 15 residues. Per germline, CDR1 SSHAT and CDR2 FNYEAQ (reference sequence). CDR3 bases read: TGTGCTAGCAGCTTACACCCTCTCGACAGCAATGAA. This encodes CASSLHPLDSNE. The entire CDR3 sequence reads CASSLHPLDSNEAFF.

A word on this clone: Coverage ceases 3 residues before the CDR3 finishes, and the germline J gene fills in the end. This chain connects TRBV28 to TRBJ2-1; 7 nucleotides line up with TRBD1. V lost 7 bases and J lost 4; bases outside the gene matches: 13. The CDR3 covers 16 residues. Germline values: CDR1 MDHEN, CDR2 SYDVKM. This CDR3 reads CASTSRRDSIYNEQFF. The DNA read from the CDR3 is TGTGCCAGCACCTCACGCCGGGACAGCATTTACAATGAG.

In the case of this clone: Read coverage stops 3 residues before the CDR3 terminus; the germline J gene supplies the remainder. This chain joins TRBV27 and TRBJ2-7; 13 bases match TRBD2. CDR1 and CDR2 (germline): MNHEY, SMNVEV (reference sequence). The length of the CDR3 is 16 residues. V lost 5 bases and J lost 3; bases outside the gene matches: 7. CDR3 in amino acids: CASSGTSGAALYEQYF. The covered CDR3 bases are TGTGCCAGCAGTGGGACTAGCGGGGCAGCGCTCTACGAG.

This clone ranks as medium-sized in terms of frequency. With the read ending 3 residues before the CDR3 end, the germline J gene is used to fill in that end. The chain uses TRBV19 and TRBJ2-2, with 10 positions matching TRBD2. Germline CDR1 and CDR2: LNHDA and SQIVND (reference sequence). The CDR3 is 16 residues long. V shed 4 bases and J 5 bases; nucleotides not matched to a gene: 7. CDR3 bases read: TGTGCCAGTAGTAAACTAGCGGGAAATGGAACCGGGGAG. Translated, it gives CASSKLAGNGTGE. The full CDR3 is CASSKLAGNGTGELFF.

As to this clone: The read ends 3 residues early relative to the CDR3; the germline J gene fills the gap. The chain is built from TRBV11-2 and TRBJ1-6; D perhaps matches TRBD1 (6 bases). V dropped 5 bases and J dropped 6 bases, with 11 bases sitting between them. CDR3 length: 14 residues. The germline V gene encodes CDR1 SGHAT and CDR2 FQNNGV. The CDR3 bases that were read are TGTGCCAGCAGCAGGGCAGGGGCTAATTCACCC. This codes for CASSRAGANSP. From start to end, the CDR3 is CASSRAGANSPLHF. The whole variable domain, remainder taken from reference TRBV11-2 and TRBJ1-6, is EAGVAQSPRYKIIEKRQSVAFWCNPISGHATLYWYQQILGQGPKLLIQFQNNGVVDDSQLPKDRFSAERLKGVDSTLKIQPAKLEDSAVYLCASSRAGANSPLHFGNGTRLTVT.

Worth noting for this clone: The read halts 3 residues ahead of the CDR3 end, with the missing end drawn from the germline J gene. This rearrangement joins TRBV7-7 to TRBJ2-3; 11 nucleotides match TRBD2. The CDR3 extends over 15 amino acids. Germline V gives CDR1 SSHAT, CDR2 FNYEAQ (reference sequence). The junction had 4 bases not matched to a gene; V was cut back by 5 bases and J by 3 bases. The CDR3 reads CASSPGLAETDTQYF. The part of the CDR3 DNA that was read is TGTGCCAGCAGCCCGGGACTAGCGGAAACAGATACG.

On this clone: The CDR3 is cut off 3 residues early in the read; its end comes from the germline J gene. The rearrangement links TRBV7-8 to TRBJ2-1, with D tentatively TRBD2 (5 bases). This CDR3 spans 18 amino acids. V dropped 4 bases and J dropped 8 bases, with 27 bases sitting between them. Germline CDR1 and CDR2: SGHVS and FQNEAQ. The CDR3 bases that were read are TGTGCCAGCAGCTCACCACGGACTCCCATTGACACATTCGATGAG. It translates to CASSSPRTPIDTFDE. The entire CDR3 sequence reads CASSSPRTPIDTFDEQFF.

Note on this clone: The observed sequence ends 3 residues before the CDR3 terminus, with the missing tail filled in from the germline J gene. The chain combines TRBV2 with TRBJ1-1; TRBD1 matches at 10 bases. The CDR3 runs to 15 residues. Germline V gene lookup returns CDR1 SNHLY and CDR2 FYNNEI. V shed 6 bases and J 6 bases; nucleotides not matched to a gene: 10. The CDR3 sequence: CASRRAGDRGSEAFF. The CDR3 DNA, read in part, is TGTGCCAGCAGGAGGGCCGGGGACAGGGGCTCTGAA.

The CDR3 is CAWGQLGNTIYF. The CDR3 DNA, read in part, is TGTGCCTGGGGACAGCTTGGAAACACC. This chain uses TRBV30 with TRBJ1-3, with D possibly TRBD1 on 6 matching bases. With the read ending 3 residues before the CDR3 end, the germline J gene is used to fill in that end. V was clipped by 5 bases and J by 3 bases, with 8 bases between them. Germline V gene data show CDR1 as GTSNPN and CDR2 as SVGIG (reference sequence). This CDR3 is built from 12 residues.

The sequenced part of the CDR3 DNA is TGTGCCAGCAGCGTTGCCGGACAGAACACTGAA. This gives the protein CASSVAGQNTE. The CDR3, in full, reads CASSVAGQNTEAFF. The chain links TRBV9 to TRBJ1-1; TRBD1 might be the D (5 bases). The read ends 3 residues shy of where the CDR3 ends; the end is completed using the germline J gene. The CDR3 totals 14 residues. Germline loops: CDR1 SGDLS, CDR2 YYNGEE. V dropped 2 bases and J dropped 1 base, with 9 bases sitting between them.

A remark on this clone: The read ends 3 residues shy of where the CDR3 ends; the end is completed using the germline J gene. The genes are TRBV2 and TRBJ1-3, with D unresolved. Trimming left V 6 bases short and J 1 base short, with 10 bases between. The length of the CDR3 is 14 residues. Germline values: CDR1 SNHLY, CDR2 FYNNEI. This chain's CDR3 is CASRLRGSGNTIYF. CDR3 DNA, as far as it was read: TGTGCCAGCAGGCTCCGAGGGTCTGGAAACACC.

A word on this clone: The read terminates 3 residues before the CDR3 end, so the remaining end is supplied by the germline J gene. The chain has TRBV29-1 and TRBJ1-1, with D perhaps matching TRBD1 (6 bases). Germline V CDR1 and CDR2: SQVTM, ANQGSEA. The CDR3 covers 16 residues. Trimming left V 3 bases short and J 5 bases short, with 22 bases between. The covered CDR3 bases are TGCAGCGTTGATTGGGGGCAGGGTAGGATCAAGACTGAA. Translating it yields CSVDWGQGRIKTE. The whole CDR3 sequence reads CSVDWGQGRIKTEAFF.

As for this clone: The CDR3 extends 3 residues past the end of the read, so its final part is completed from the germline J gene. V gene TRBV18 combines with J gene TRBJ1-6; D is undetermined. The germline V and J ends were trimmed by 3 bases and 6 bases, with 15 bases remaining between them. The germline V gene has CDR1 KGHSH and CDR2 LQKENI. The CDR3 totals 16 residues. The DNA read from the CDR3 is TGTGCCAGCTCACCCGGACCCCGGCGGGGTAATTCACCC. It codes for CASSPGPRRGNSP. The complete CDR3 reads CASSPGPRRGNSPLHF.

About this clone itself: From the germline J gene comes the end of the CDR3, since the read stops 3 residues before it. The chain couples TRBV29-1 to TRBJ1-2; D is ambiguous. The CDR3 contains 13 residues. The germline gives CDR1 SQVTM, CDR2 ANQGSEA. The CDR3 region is CSVRLTDLWGYTF. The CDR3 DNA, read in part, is TGCAGCGTGCGACTGACTGATCTATGGGGC.

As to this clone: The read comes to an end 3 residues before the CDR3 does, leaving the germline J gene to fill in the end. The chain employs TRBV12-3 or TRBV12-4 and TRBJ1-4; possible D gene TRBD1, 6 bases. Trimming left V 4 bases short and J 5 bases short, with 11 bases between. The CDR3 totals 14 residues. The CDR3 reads CASSSLGGNEKLFF. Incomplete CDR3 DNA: TGTGCCAGCAGTTCGTTAGGGGGAAATGAAAAA.

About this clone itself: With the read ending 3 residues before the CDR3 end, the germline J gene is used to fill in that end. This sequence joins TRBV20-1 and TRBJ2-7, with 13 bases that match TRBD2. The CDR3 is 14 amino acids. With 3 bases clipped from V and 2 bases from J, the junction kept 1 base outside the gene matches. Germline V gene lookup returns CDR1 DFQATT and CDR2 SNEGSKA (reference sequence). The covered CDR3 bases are TGCAGTGCTAGGGGACTAGCGGGACCCTACGAG. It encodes CSARGLAGPYE. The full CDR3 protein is CSARGLAGPYEQYF.

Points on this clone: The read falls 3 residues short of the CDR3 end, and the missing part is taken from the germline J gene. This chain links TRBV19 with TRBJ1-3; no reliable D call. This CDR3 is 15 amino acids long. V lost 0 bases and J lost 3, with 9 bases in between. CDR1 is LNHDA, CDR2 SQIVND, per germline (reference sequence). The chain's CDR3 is CASSIDRGGGNTIYF. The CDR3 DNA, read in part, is TGTGCCAGTAGTATAGATCGGGGAGGTGGAAACACC. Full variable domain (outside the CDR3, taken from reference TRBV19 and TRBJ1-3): DGGITQSPKYLFRKEGQNVTLSCEQNLNHDAMYWYRQDPGQGLRLIYYSQIVNDFQKGDIAEGYSVSREKKESFPLTVTSAQKNPTAFYLCASSIDRGGGNTIYFGEGSWLTVV.

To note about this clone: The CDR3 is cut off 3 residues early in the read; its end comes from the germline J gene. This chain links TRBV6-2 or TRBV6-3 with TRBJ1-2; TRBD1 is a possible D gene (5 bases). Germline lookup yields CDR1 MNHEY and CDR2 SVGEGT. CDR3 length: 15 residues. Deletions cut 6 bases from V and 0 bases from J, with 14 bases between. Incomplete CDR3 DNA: TGTGCCAGCAGCATCGCAGGGTACTCTAACTATGGC. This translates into CASSIAGYSNYG. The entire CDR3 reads CASSIAGYSNYGYTF.

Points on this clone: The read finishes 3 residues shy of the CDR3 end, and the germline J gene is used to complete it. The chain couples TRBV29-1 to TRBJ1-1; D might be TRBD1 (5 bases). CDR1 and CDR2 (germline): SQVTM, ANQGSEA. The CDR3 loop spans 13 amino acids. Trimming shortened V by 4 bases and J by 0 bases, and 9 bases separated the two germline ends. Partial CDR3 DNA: TGCAGCGTTGTAGGGGTTCTGAACACTGAA. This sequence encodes CSVVGVLNTE. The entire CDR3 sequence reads CSVVGVLNTEAFF.

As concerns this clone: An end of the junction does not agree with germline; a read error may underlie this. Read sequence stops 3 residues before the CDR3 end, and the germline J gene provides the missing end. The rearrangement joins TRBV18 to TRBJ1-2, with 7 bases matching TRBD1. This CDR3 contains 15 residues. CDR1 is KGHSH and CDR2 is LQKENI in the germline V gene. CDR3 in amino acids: CASPPEARQGSSYTF. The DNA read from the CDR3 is TGTGCCAGCCCACCAGAGGCGCGACAGGGAAGTAGC.

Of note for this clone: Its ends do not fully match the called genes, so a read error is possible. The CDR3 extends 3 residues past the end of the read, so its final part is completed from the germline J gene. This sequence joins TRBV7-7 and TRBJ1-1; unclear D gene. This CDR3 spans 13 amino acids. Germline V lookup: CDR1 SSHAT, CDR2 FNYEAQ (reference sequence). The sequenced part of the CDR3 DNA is TGTGCTAGCGTCCGACACCTGAATACTGAA. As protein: CASVRHLNTE. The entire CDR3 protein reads CASVRHLNTEAFF.